The rows below give T cell receptor beta chains drawn from one sample of a study of CD4 T cells in relation to SARS-CoV-2 and coronaviruses. Their antigens remain unidentified. The repertoire was sequenced with immunoSEQ multiplex PCR; TCRdb's copy has only in-frame clones and lacks some. The top ten clones hold over 10% of a sample with tens of thousands of clones, roughly 82% of them seen once. Sequenced: CD4+ T cells from PBMCs, cultured in vitro. The receptor source for this set is a human donor in good health. Both conserved end residues are part of each CDR3. A D gene is named only where the DNA matches it firmly. Rows give clone size only sometimes, using once, few, many, or a class for an expanded clone.

size: few; D: NA; J: TRBJ2-7; V: TRBV21-1; DNA: TGTGCCAGCAGCGAGGGACGGACCTACGAGCAGTACTTC; CDR3: CASSEGRTYEQYF
size: NA; D: TRBD1; J: TRBJ2-2; V: TRBV6-1; DNA: TGTGCCAGCAGTTGGACAGGGGGCAACACCGGGGAGCTGTTTTTT; CDR3: CASSWTGGNTGELFF
size: NA; D: NA; J: TRBJ1-6; V: TRBV19; DNA: TGTGCCAGTAGTCACCGGGACTCAAATTCACCCCTCCACTTT; CDR3: CASSHRDSNSPLHF
size: NA; D: NA; J: TRBJ1-3; V: TRBV11-2; DNA: TGTGCCAGCAGCTTTTCACGGATGGGGGGAAACACCATATATTTT; CDR3: CASSFSRMGGNTIYF
size: once; D: NA; J: TRBJ2-3; V: TRBV18; DNA: TGTGCCAGCTCACCCCCAGTGGCAGATACGCAGTATTTT; CDR3: CASSPPVADTQYF
size: few; D: NA; J: TRBJ2-2; V: TRBV5-1; DNA: TGCGCCAGCAGCTTTGAACAGACCGGGGAGCTGTTTTTT; CDR3: CASSFEQTGELFF
size: NA; D: NA; J: TRBJ2-7; V: TRBV5-1; DNA: TGCGCCAGCAGCTTGGGGGGACACTCCTACGAGCAGTACTTC; CDR3: CASSLGGHSYEQYF
size: NA; D: TRBD1; J: TRBJ1-2; V: TRBV7-2; DNA: TGTGCCAGCAGCCCGAACGGACAGGGGGTAGGTGGCTACACCTTC; CDR3: CASSPNGQGVGGYTF
size: NA; D: NA; J: TRBJ2-1; V: TRBV3-1/TRBV3-2; DNA: TGTGCCAGCAGCCCCCTAGGTAGGACTACTCATCCTGAGCAGTTCTTC; CDR3: CASSPLGRTTHPEQFF
size: NA; D: TRBD1; J: TRBJ2-3; V: TRBV10-3; DNA: TGTGCCATCAGGGGGGGACAGGGGGTCCCCACAGATACGCAGTATTTT; CDR3: CAIRGGQGVPTDTQYF
size: NA; D: TRBD1; J: TRBJ2-7; V: TRBV6-5; DNA: TGTGCCAGCAGTTTCTACGACAGGGGGCTAATCAACGAGCAGTACTTC; CDR3: CASSFYDRGLINEQYF
size: NA; D: NA; J: TRBJ2-3; V: TRBV7-2; DNA: TGTGCCAGCAGGACCGACCAGGGAGGCCCCGTTACGCAGTATTTT; CDR3: CASRTDQGGPVTQYF
size: NA; D: TRBD2; J: TRBJ2-1; V: TRBV7-2; DNA: TGTGCCAGCAGCTGGACTAGCGGGAGTGGGAATGAGCAGTTCTTC; CDR3: CASSWTSGSGNEQFF
size: NA; D: TRBD2; J: TRBJ2-2; V: TRBV7-9; DNA: TGTGCCAGCAGCTTAGGACTAGCGGGAGGTACCGGGGAGCTGTTTTTT; CDR3: CASSLGLAGGTGELFF
size: NA; D: NA; J: TRBJ1-2; V: TRBV5-6; DNA: TGTGCCAGCAGCCAACTCTATGGCTACACCTTC; CDR3: CASSQLYGYTF
size: NA; D: TRBD1; J: TRBJ2-2; V: TRBV5-1; DNA: TGCGCCAGCAGCTTTCTAGGGATGGGACAGGGGAACACCGGGGAGCTGTTTTTT; CDR3: CASSFLGMGQGNTGELFF
size: few; D: NA; J: TRBJ2-3; V: TRBV7-9; DNA: TGTGCCAGCAGCCCGCGGAGGGCTGGCACAGATACGCAGTATTTT; CDR3: CASSPRRAGTDTQYF
size: few; D: TRBD2; J: TRBJ2-7; V: TRBV9; DNA: TGTGCCAGCAGCCGACTAGCGGGCTCCTACGAGCAGTACTTC; CDR3: CASSRLAGSYEQYF
size: NA; D: NA; J: TRBJ2-1; V: TRBV9; DNA: TGTGCCAGCAGACTAGACCCCGGAGGAGACAATGAGCAGTTCTTC; CDR3: CASRLDPGGDNEQFF
size: NA; D: TRBD1; J: TRBJ1-4; V: TRBV7-2; DNA: TGTGCCAGCAGCCCCGGATACAGGGGACCCAGATTGAATGAAAAACTGTTTTTT; CDR3: CASSPGYRGPRLNEKLFF
size: NA; D: TRBD2; J: TRBJ2-1; V: TRBV27; DNA: TGTGCCAGCAGTCCCGGGACTAGGCAGTTCTTC; CDR3: CASSPGTRQFF
size: NA; D: TRBD2; J: TRBJ2-4; V: TRBV6-5; DNA: TGTGCCAGGGAAGGGAGGGGTCTAGCCAAAAACATTCAGTACTTC; CDR3: CAREGRGLAKNIQYF
size: NA; D: NA; J: TRBJ1-6; V: TRBV3-1/TRBV3-2; DNA: TGTGCCAGCAGCCAAGAACGGTCCTATAATTCACCCCTCCACTTT; CDR3: CASSQERSYNSPLHF
size: NA; D: NA; J: TRBJ2-4; V: TRBV6-4; DNA: TGTGCCAGCAGTTCGGATGAGGGCGGCATTCAGTACTTC; CDR3: CASSSDEGGIQYF
size: NA; D: NA; J: TRBJ1-5; V: TRBV6-5; DNA: TGTGCCAGCAGTTACTCGGCATATGGGGTCCATCAGCCCCAGCATTTT; CDR3: CASSYSAYGVHQPQHF
size: NA; D: TRBD2; J: TRBJ2-5; V: TRBV6-5; DNA: TGTGCCAGCAGTTACTCCGGGACTAGCGGGAAAGAGACCCAGTACTTC; CDR3: CASSYSGTSGKETQYF
size: few; D: NA; J: TRBJ2-7; V: TRBV7-2; DNA: TGTGCCAGCATCAGTTTCGGAGGGCCCTACGAGCAGTACTTC; CDR3: CASISFGGPYEQYF
size: NA; D: NA; J: TRBJ1-1; V: TRBV7-9; DNA: TGTGCCAGCAGCTTGGACATACCTGAAGCTTTCTTT; CDR3: CASSLDIPEAFF
size: NA; D: NA; J: TRBJ1-1; V: TRBV30; DNA: TGTGCCTGGAGACTGACGGTTCACACTGAAGCTTTCTTT; CDR3: CAWRLTVHTEAFF
size: NA; D: NA; J: TRBJ2-1; V: TRBV11-2; DNA: TGTGCCAGCAGCTTAGCGGGGGCCTACAATGAGCAGTTCTTC; CDR3: CASSLAGAYNEQFF
size: NA; D: TRBD1; J: TRBJ2-3; V: TRBV5-1; DNA: TGCGCCAGCAGACGGGACAGCGAAGCAGATACGCAGTATTTT; CDR3: CASRRDSEADTQYF